The present entry profiles one T cell receptor beta chain with its context. The data belong to a study of blood T cell repertoires in COVID-19. CDR1 and CDR2 from the germline V gene are SNHLY and FYNNEI. Trimming shortened V by 6 bases and J by 8 bases, and 14 bases separated the two germline ends. The CDR3 totals 14 residues. Assay used: immunoSEQ multiplex PCR; TCRdb lists only in-frame clones, some missing. The sample includes over 100,000 clones, 86% seen only once; the top ten take roughly 4.5%. The sequence was collected from a man in his forties or fifties with acute or convalescent COVID-19. Sequenced material: peripheral blood. V gene TRBV2 combines with J gene TRBJ1-6, with D perhaps matching TRBD1 (6 bases). CDR3 coding DNA: TGTGCCAGCAGCCACAGGGAGAGGGATTCACCCCTCCACTTT. Translating gives CASSHRERDSPLHF.